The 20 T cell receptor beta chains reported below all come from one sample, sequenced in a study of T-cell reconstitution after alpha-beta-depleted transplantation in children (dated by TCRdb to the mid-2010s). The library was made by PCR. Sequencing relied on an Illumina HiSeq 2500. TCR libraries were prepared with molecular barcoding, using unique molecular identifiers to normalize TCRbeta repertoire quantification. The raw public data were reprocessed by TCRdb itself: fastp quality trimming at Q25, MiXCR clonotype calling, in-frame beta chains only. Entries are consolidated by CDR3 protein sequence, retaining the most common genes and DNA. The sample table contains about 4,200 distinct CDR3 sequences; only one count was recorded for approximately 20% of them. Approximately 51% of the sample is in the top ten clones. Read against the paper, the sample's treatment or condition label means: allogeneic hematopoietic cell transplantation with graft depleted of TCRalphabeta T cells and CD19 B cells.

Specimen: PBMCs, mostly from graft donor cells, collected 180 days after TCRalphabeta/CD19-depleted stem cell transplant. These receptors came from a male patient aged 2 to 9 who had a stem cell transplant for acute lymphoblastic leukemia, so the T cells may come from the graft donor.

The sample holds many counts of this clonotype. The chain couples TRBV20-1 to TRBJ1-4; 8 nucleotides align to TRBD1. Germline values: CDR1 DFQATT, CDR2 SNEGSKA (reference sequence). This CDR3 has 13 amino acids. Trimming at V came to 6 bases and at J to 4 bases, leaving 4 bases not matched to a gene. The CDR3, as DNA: TGCAGTGCGGCGGGACAGGTTAATGAAAAACTGTTTTTT. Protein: CSAAGQVNEKLFF.

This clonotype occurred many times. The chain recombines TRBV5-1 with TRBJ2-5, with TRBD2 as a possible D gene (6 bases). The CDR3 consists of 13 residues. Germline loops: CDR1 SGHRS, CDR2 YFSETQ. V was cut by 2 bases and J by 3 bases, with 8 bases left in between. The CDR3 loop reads CASSFGGEETQYF. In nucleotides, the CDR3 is TGCGCCAGCAGCTTCGGAGGGGAAGAGACCCAGTACTTC.

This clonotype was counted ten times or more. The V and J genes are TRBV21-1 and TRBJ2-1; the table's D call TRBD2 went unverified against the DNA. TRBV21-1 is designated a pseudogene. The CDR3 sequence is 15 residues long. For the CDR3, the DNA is TGTGCCAGCAGCAGGGGACTGCGGGGAAGGGATGAGCAGTTCTTC. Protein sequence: CASSRGLRGRDEQFF.

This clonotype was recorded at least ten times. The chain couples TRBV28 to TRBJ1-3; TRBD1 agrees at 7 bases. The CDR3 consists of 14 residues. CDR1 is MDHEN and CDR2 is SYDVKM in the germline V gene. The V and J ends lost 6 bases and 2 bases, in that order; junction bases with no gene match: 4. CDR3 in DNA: TGTGCCAGCAGGTGGGACAGCCCTGGAAACACCATATATTTT. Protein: CASRWDSPGNTIYF.

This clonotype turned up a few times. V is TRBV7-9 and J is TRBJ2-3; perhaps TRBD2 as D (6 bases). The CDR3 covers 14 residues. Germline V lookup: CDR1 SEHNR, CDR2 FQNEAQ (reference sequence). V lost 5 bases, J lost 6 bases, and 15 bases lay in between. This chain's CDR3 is CASSLRRDMDTQYF. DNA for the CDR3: TGTGCCAGCAGCCTACGGCGGGATATGGATACGCAGTATTTT.

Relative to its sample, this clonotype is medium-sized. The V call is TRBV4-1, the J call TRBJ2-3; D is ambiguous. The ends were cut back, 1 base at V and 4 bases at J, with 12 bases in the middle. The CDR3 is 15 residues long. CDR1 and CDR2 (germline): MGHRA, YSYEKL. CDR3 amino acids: CASSQVGDFSDTQYF. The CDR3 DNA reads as TGCGCCAGCAGCCAAGTTGGAGACTTCTCAGATACGCAGTATTTT.

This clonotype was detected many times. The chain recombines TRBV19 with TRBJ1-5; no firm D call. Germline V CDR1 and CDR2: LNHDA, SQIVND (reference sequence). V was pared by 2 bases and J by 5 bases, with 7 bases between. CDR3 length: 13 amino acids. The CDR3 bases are TGTGCCAGTAGTATAACCGGGGATCAGCCCCAGCATTTT. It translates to CASSITGDQPQHF.

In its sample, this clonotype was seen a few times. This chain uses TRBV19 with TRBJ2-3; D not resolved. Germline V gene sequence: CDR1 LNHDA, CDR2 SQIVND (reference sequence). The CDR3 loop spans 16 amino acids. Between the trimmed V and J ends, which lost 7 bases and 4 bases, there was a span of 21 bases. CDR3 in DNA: TGTGCCAGTACCCCATCTCTCTGGAGTAGGGCAGATACGCAGTATTTT. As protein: CASTPSLWSRADTQYF.

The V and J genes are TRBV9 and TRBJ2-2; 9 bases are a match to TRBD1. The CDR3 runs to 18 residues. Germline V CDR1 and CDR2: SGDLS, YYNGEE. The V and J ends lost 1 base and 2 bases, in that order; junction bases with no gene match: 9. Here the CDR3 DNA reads TGTGCCAGCAGCGTATCTTCTTTGGGACAGGGCAACACCGGGGAGCTGTTTTTT. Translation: CASSVSSLGQGNTGELFF.

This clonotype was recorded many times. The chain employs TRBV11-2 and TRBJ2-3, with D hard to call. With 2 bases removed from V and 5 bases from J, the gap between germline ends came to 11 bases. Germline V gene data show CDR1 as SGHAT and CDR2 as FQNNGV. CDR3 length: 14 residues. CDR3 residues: CASSLMAVKDTQYF. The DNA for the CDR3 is TGTGCCAGCAGCTTAATGGCAGTAAAAGATACGCAGTATTTT.

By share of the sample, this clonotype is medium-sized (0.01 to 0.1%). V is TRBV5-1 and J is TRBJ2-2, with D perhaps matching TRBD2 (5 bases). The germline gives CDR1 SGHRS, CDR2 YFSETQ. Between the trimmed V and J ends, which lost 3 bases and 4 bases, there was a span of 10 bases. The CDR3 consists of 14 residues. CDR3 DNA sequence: TGCGCCAGCAGCTACGGGGTTGGCACCGGGGAGCTGTTTTTT. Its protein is CASSYGVGTGELFF. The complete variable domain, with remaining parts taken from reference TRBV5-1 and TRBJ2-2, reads KAGVTQTPRYLIKTRGQQVTLSCSPISGHRSVSWYQQTPGQGLQFLFEYFSETQRNKGNFPGRFSGRQFSNSRSEMNVSTLELGDSALYLCASSYGVGTGELFFGEGSRLTVL.

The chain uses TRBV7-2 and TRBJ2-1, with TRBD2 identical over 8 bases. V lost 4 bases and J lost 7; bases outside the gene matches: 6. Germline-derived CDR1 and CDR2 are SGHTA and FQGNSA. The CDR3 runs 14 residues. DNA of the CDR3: TGTGCCAGCAGCTGGAGCGGGAGAATAAATGAGCAGTTCTTC. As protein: CASSWSGRINEQFF.

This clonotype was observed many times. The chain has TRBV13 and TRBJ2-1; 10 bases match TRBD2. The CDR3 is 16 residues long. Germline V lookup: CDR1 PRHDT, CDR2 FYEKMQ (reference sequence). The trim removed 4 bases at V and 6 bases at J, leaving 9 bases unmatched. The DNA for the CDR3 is TGTGCCAGCAGCTCCCCGGGACTAGCGTACGGCAATGAGCAGTTCTTC. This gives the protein CASSSPGLAYGNEQFF.

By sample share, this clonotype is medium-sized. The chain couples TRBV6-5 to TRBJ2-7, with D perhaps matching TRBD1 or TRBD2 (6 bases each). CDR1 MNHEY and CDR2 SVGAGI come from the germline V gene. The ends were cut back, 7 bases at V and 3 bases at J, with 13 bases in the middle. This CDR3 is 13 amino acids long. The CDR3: CASNRGLDYEQYF. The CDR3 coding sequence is TGTGCCAGCAATCGGGGGCTTGACTACGAGCAGTACTTC.

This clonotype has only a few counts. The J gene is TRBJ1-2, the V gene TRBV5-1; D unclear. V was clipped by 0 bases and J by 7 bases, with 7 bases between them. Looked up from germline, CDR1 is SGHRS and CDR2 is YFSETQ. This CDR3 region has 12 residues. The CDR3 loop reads CASSLGKVGYTF. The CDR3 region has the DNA TGCGCCAGCAGCTTGGGGAAGGTTGGCTACACCTTC.

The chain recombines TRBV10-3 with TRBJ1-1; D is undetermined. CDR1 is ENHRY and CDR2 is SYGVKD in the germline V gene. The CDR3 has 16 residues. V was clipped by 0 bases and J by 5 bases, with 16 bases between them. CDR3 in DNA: TGTGCCATCAGTGAGTCGACTGCTTGGATTTATACTGAAGCTTTCTTT. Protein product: CAISESTAWIYTEAFF.

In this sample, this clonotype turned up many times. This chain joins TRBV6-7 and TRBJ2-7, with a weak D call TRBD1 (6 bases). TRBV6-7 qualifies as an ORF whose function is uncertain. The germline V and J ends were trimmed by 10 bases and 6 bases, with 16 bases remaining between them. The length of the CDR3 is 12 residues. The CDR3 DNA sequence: TGTGCCACCGACAGGCGAGGGTGCGAGCAGTACTTC. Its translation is CATDRRGCEQYF.

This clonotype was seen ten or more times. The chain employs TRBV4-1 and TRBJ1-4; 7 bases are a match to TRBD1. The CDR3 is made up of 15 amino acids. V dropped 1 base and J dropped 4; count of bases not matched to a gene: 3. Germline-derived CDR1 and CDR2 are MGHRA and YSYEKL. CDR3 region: CASSQGDRDNEKLFF. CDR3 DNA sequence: TGCGCCAGCAGCCAAGGAGACAGGGATAATGAAAAACTGTTTTTT.

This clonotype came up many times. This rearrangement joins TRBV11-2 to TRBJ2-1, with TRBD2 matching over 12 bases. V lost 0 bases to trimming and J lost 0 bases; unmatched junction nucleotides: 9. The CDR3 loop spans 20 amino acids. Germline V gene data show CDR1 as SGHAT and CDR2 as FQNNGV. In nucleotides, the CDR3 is TGTGCCAGCAGCTTAGATTGGAGACTAGCGGGGGCGAGCTCCTACAATGAGCAGTTCTTC. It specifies CASSLDWRLAGASSYNEQFF.

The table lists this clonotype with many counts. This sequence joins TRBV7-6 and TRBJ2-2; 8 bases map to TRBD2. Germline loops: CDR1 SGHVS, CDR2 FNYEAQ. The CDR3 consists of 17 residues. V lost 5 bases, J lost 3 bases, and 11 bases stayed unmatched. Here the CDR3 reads CASSSILSGSDTGELFF. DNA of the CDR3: TGTGCCAGCAGCAGCATCTTAAGCGGGAGCGACACCGGGGAGCTGTTTTTT. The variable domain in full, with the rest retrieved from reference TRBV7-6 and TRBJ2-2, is GAGVSQSPRYKVTKRGQDVALRCDPISGHVSLYWYRQALGQGPEFLTYFNYEAQQDKSGLPNDRFSAERPEGSISTLTIQRTEQRDSAMYRCASSSILSGSDTGELFFGEGSRLTVL.